Listed here are 26 T cell receptor beta chains from one sample, sequenced in a study of cytomegalovirus exposure and HLA in healthy donors. Use of 60 Vbeta and 13 Jbeta primers characterized the PCR. Sequencing was performed with immunoSEQ multiplex PCR; in TCRdb, only in-frame clones are kept and a portion is missing. The sample consists of about 160,000 clones, around three quarters of them appearing once. Sequencing used PBMCs. All receptors derive from a man aged 40-50 years in good health and CMV-seropositive.

This clone has a single count. V gene TRBV14 combines with J gene TRBJ2-1, with 9 nucleotides matching TRBD2. CDR3 size: 15 residues. Trimming cost V 6 bases and J 0 bases; bases outside gene matches: 3. Germline values: CDR1 SGHDN, CDR2 FVKESK. Written as DNA, the CDR3 is TGTGCCAGCAGACTTAGCGGGGGCTCCTACAATGAGCAGTTCTTC. Protein sequence: CASRLSGGSYNEQFF.

The chain combines TRBV19 with TRBJ1-5; the match to TRBD1 covers 7 bases. Germline V gene sequence: CDR1 LNHDA, CDR2 SQIVND (reference sequence). The trim removed 4 bases at V and 9 bases at J, leaving 9 bases unmatched. The CDR3 is 14 residues long. The DNA for the CDR3 is TGTGCCAGTAGTACCCAGGGGGGTAAATTGCCCCAGCATTTT. This sequence encodes CASSTQGGKLPQHF.

The V gene is TRBV7-9, the J gene TRBJ2-7; D may be TRBD1 (6 bases). The CDR3 is 15 amino acids. V gave up 5 bases and J gave up 3 bases, with 17 bases separating them. The germline V gene encodes CDR1 SEHNR and CDR2 FQNEAQ (reference sequence). This CDR3 reads CASSRGPGQLYEQYF. CDR3 nucleotides: TGTGCCAGCAGCCGCGGACCGGGACAACTCTACGAGCAGTACTTC.

The chain links TRBV5-4 to TRBJ1-2; D is unclear. The CDR3 has 17 residues. V shed 1 base and J shed 0 bases, with 16 bases lying between them. Germline CDR1 SGHNT, CDR2 YYREEE (reference sequence). CDR3 DNA sequence: TGTGCCAGCAGCTTGTGGACGAGGGAACCACCTAACTATGGCTACACCTTC. It codes for CASSLWTREPPNYGYTF.

The CDR3 DNA reads TGTGCCAGCACGACGGTAGGGGGCTCTGGAAACACCATATATTTT. Encoded protein: CASTTVGGSGNTIYF. This chain joins TRBV18 and TRBJ1-3; TRBD1 might be the D (6 bases). CDR3 length: 15 residues. Germline V gives CDR1 KGHSH, CDR2 LQKENI. The ends were cut back, 8 bases at V and 0 bases at J, with 14 bases in the middle.

The chain recombines TRBV30 with TRBJ1-2, with TRBD1 matching 8 bases. With 2 bases clipped from V and 4 bases from J, the junction kept 3 bases outside the gene matches. The CDR3 consists of 13 residues. The germline V gene has CDR1 GTSNPN and CDR2 SVGIG (reference sequence). The CDR3 region has the DNA TGTGCCTGGAGTCGGGACAGGCCCTATGGCTACACCTTC. This sequence encodes CAWSRDRPYGYTF.

Only a few counts were recorded for this clone. This chain joins TRBV7-9 and TRBJ1-1; D is ambiguous. The V end was cut by 4 bases, the J end by 2 bases, with 2 bases between. Germline values: CDR1 SEHNR, CDR2 FQNEAQ (reference sequence). The CDR3 has 11 residues. CDR3 in DNA: TGTGCCAGCAGCTCTAACACTGAAGCTTTCTTT. Protein: CASSSNTEAFF.

The CDR3 DNA is TGCGCCAGCAGCTTGGGGCTCAGCAATCAGCCCCAGCATTTT. Its protein is CASSLGLSNQPQHF. This chain links TRBV5-1 with TRBJ1-5; no firm D call. The CDR3 extends over 14 amino acids. V was trimmed by 0 bases and J by 1 base, leaving 5 bases between them. The germline CDR1 and CDR2 sequences are SGHRS and YFSETQ. Looking up the rest from reference TRBV5-1 and TRBJ1-5 gives the full variable domain: KAGVTQTPRYLIKTRGQQVTLSCSPISGHRSVSWYQQTPGQGLQFLFEYFSETQRNKGNFPGRFSGRQFSNSRSEMNVSTLELGDSALYLCASSLGLSNQPQHFGDGTRLSIL.

V is TRBV7-8 and J is TRBJ2-4; D call uncertain. This CDR3 comprises 13 residues. V lost 5 bases to trimming and J lost 8 bases, with 13 bases between them. Germline CDR1 SGHVS, CDR2 FQNEAQ. DNA of the CDR3: TGTGCCAGCAGCCTAGGGTCCACTGACATTCAGTACTTC. This encodes CASSLGSTDIQYF.

The rearrangement joins TRBV2 to TRBJ2-3, with D perhaps matching TRBD1 (5 bases). The germline V gene encodes CDR1 SNHLY and CDR2 FYNNEI. V was trimmed by 6 bases and J by 0 bases, leaving 10 bases between them. The CDR3 runs 14 residues. CDR3 loop: CASRGPGSTDTQYF. The CDR3 DNA reads TGTGCCAGCAGGGGGCCAGGGAGCACAGATACGCAGTATTTT.

For this clone: Other DNA sequences in the same sample also yield this CDR3. The chain uses TRBV5-1 and TRBJ2-5, with a tentative D call TRBD1 (6 bases). The CDR3 extends over 14 amino acids. V gave up 2 bases and J gave up 0 bases, with 8 bases separating them. The germline gives CDR1 SGHRS, CDR2 YFSETQ. For the CDR3, the DNA is TGCGCCAGCAGCTTCCGGACAGACCAAGAGACCCAGTACTTC. Translation: CASSFRTDQETQYF.

This chain uses TRBV27 with TRBJ1-5; 7 nucleotides match TRBD1. The V gene's germline CDR1 is MNHEY and CDR2 SMNVEV (reference sequence). The CDR3 length is 13 residues. Trimming removed 8 bases from V and 0 bases from J; junction bases left unmatched: 1. The CDR3 DNA sequence: TGTGCCAGCGGGACAGATAGCAATCAGCCCCAGCATTTT. It yields the protein CASGTDSNQPQHF.

This clone showed up just once. The V call is TRBV11-2, the J call TRBJ2-2; D perhaps matches TRBD2 (7 bases). The CDR3 is 14 residues long. With 6 bases removed from V and 4 bases from J, the gap between germline ends came to 12 bases. The germline V gene encodes CDR1 SGHAT and CDR2 FQNNGV. The CDR3 is CASRGGGGTGELFF. As DNA, the CDR3 is TGTGCCAGCAGAGGGGGGGGCGGCACCGGGGAGCTGTTTTTT.

J is TRBJ1-1 and V is TRBV28, with D possibly being TRBD1 (5 bases). Trimming stripped 7 bases from V and 10 bases from J, with 13 bases between. Germline assignment: CDR1 MDHEN and CDR2 SYDVKM. The CDR3 length is 11 residues. Written as DNA, the CDR3 is TGTGCCAGCAAGGGACTTACCACAGCTTTCTTT. It translates to CASKGLTTAFF. The variable domain in full, with the rest retrieved from reference TRBV28 and TRBJ1-1, is DVKVTQSSRYLVKRTGEKVFLECVQDMDHENMFWYRQDPGLGLRLIYFSYDVKMKEKGDIPEGYSVSREKKERFSLILESASTNQTSMYLCASKGLTTAFFGQGTRLTVV.

The chain joins TRBV19 to TRBJ2-3; 9 bases are shared with TRBD2. This CDR3 comprises 18 residues. Looked up from germline, CDR1 is LNHDA and CDR2 is SQIVND (reference sequence). V trimming: 5 bases; J trimming: 4 bases; junction bases outside the gene matches: 16. The CDR3 loop reads CASSLGPPLAGWADTQYF. CDR3 in DNA: TGTGCCAGTAGTCTGGGCCCCCCCCTAGCGGGGTGGGCAGATACGCAGTATTTT.

The chain links TRBV7-2 to TRBJ2-4; 9 nucleotides line up with TRBD1. The junction had 9 bases not matched to a gene; V was cut back by 8 bases and J by 1 base. The germline gives CDR1 SGHTA, CDR2 FQGNSA. The CDR3 spans 16 residues. This CDR3 is CASFPQGQGAKNIQYF. The CDR3 nucleotides are TGTGCCAGCTTCCCCCAGGGACAGGGTGCCAAAAACATTCAGTACTTC. Variable domain in full (rest from reference TRBV7-2 and TRBJ2-4): GAGVSQSPSNKVTEKGKDVELRCDPISGHTALYWYRQSLGQGLEFLIYFQGNSAPDKSGLPSDRFSAERTGGSVSTLTIQRTQQEDSAVYLCASFPQGQGAKNIQYFGAGTRLSVL.

Points on this clone: This sample also contains other DNA sequences that code for the same CDR3. This chain joins TRBV4-2 and TRBJ1-1; D gene uncertain. Germline V lookup: CDR1 LGHNA, CDR2 YNFKEQ. V was cut by 0 bases and J by 5 bases, with 7 bases left in between. The CDR3 is 13 residues long. CDR3 region: CASSQDRGTEAFF. DNA for the CDR3: TGTGCCAGCAGCCAAGATAGAGGAACTGAAGCTTTCTTT.

In this sample, this clone turned up a few times. The chain has TRBV9 and TRBJ2-5, with D tentatively TRBD2 (6 bases). In germline, CDR1 is SGDLS, CDR2 YYNGEE. The CDR3 spans 13 residues. Trimming took off 4 bases at V and 5 bases at J, with 12 bases between the two ends. The CDR3 here is CASSLTGGETQYF. The CDR3 bases are TGTGCCAGCAGCCTCACTGGGGGGGAGACCCAGTACTTC.

This sequence joins TRBV5-6 and TRBJ2-1; D unresolved. Trimming removed 2 bases from V and 9 bases from J, with 6 bases in between. This CDR3 contains 11 residues. Germline V gene data show CDR1 as SGHDT and CDR2 as YYEEEE. The DNA of the CDR3 is TGTGCCAGCAGCTTCAGTTCTGAGCAGTTCTTC. This sequence encodes CASSFSSEQFF.

This clone turned up a few times. This chain connects TRBV7-3 to TRBJ2-1; D is perhaps TRBD2 (5 bases). The CDR3 has 15 amino acids. Trimming removed 6 bases at V and 5 bases at J, with 17 bases between. Per germline, CDR1 SGHTA and CDR2 FQGTGA. CDR3 region: CASSYSSGNHNEQFF. CDR3 sequence (DNA): TGTGCCAGCAGTTACTCTTCCGGGAACCACAATGAGCAGTTCTTC.

The J gene is TRBJ1-1, the V gene TRBV5-1, with a possible D match to TRBD1 (5 bases). Germline values: CDR1 SGHRS, CDR2 YFSETQ. CDR3 size: 15 residues. Trimming took off 0 bases at V and 6 bases at J, with 15 bases between the two ends. Here the CDR3 DNA reads TGCGCCAGCAGCTTGGAGGTGGGGCCAATATCTGAAGCTTTCTTT. Translated: CASSLEVGPISEAFF. The entire variable domain, with the rest obtained from reference TRBV5-1 and TRBJ1-1, is as follows: KAGVTQTPRYLIKTRGQQVTLSCSPISGHRSVSWYQQTPGQGLQFLFEYFSETQRNKGNFPGRFSGRQFSNSRSEMNVSTLELGDSALYLCASSLEVGPISEAFFGQGTRLTVV.

The table lists this clone with a count of one. The limits of the CDR3 on the DNA are not certain, so only TCRdb's listed CDR3 is given. This chain links TRBV6-5 with TRBJ1-6; the table's D call TRBD1 went unverified against the DNA. Counting both end residues, the CDR3 totals 15 amino acids. Looked up from germline, CDR1 is MNHEY and CDR2 is SVGAGI. CDR3 residues: CASSSSTGRNSPLHF.

Only one count was recorded for this clone. This chain links TRBV10-3 with TRBJ2-7; D may be TRBD2 (6 bases). Trimming left V 6 bases short and J 5 bases short, with 14 bases between. Germline V gene lookup returns CDR1 ENHRY and CDR2 SYGVKD. This CDR3 spans 13 amino acids. CDR3 residues: CAIRKEGRDEQYF. The CDR3 DNA reads as TGTGCCATCAGAAAGGAGGGCCGGGACGAGCAGTACTTC.

Note on this clone: The identical CDR3 is also encoded by other nucleotide sequences in the sample. V is TRBV28 and J is TRBJ2-2; tentative D call: TRBD1 (7 bases). Germline loops: CDR1 MDHEN, CDR2 SYDVKM. Trimming took 4 bases from V and 4 from J, leaving 10 bases between them. The CDR3 has 14 residues. The CDR3 spells CASSSGGGTGELFF. The CDR3 bases are TGTGCCAGCAGTTCAGGGGGAGGCACCGGGGAGCTGTTTTTT.

For this clone: One end of the junction varies from germline; a read error may be responsible. This sample also contains other DNA sequences that code for the same CDR3. The V and J genes are TRBV7-9 and TRBJ1-1; 8 bases map to TRBD1. The CDR3 is made up of 15 amino acids. The germline CDR1 and CDR2 sequences are SEHNR and FQNEAQ (reference sequence). The CDR3, as DNA: TGTGCCAGCAGCCCAAGGACAGGGCAGAACACTGAGGCTTTCTTT. Translation gives CASSPRTGQNTEAFF. Variable domain in full (rest from reference TRBV7-9 and TRBJ1-1): DTGVSQNPRHKITKRGQNVTFRCDPISEHNRLYWYRQTLGQGPEFLTYFQNEAQLEKSRLLSDRFSAERPKGSFSTLEIQRTEQGDSAMYLCASSPRTGQNTEAFFGQGTRLTVV.

The genes are TRBV6-5 and TRBJ2-5; 7 bases line up with TRBD1. The tail of the sequence fits TRBJ2-7 better, so the J call may be wrong. The CDR3 is 15 amino acids. In germline, CDR1 is MNHEY, CDR2 SVGAGI. As DNA, the CDR3 is TGTGCCAGCAGCTCCAGGGACAGCGGTTCCTACGAGCAGTACTTC. Translation gives CASSSRDSGSYEQYF.